This T cell receptor (beta chain) was observed in a study of blood T cell repertoires in COVID-19. At the level of the study: Donors in the United States, Italy and Spain gave samples during acute or convalescent COVID-19.

The CDR3 covers 16 residues. Deletions cut 3 bases from V and 2 bases from J, with 15 bases between. CDR1 and CDR2 from the germline V gene are SGHDT and YYEEEE. Original methodology: Reference gene primer amplification in the assay estimated nucleated cell counts. The method was immunoSEQ multiplex PCR; TCRdb's version includes in-frame clones alone and lacks a portion of them. That table gives V, J and clone size, and the DNA gave D and trimming. Of 150,000 to 200,000 clones listed, around 79% are singletons. V gene TRBV5-6 combines with J gene TRBJ1-3; perhaps TRBD1 as D (5 bases). The specimen was peripheral blood. The clonotype was recovered from a woman in her 70s with acute or convalescent COVID-19. For the CDR3, the DNA is TGTGCCAGCAGCTCAGTCCCCAGGGTGACTGGAAACACCATATATTTT. As protein: CASSSVPRVTGNTIYF.